This paragraph covers one T cell receptor beta chain sequence. Its antigen remains unknown. A second about 7 to 12 cycle PCR used barcoded and J-beta primers. TCRdb passed the 5' RACE reads through MiXCR, listing each CDR3 protein once. This sample has approximately 1.5 million distinct CDR3 sequences, with about 45% found just once. This record comes from a study of blood T cells in healthy people across ages. Study-level results: Changes seen in expanded clonotypes were possibly confounded by donor CMV status left unknown. Comparison with aged donors showed that long-lived donors had more naive CD4+ cells and higher diversity.

Sample: blood. The clonotype was recovered from a woman aged 18-29 years in good health.

The CDR3 sequence is CSARSQRWSSYQETQYF. The CDR3, as DNA: TGCAGTGCTAGAAGCCAGCGGTGGAGCTCGTACCAAGAGACCCAGTACTTC. The V gene is TRBV20-1, the J gene TRBJ2-5; maybe TRBD2 (5 bases). V was cut by 2 bases and J by 0 bases, with 19 bases left in between. Germline V gene sequence: CDR1 DFQATT, CDR2 SNEGSKA (reference sequence). The CDR3 has 17 residues.